Included here is one T cell receptor (beta chain) sequence, with context. Its specificity is not known. This entry is derived from a study of cytomegalovirus exposure and HLA in healthy donors. On the study more broadly: For the roughly 400 genotyped donors, approximately 82% fell within the Caucasian-associated ancestry cluster. Study-wide results and caveats: A prior analysis recorded that most TCR beta V segments were productive about 90% or about 30% of the time.

PCR was performed using 60 Vbeta and 13 Jbeta primers. Sequencing used immunoSEQ multiplex PCR; TCRdb keeps in-frame clones, though not all of them. Of 130,000 or so clones listed, around 70% are singletons. In germline, CDR1 is KGHSH, CDR2 LQKENI. The CDR3 consists of 13 residues. V was shortened by 6 bases and J by 5 bases, with 14 bases between the two germline ends. The origin of this receptor is a middle-aged woman in good health and CMV-seropositive. The chain employs TRBV18 and TRBJ2-7; D possibly corresponds to TRBD1 (5 bases). The sequencing sample was made of PBMCs. The CDR3 bases are TGTGCCAGCTCGCCCGACAGAACCCACGAGCAGTACTTC. Amino acids: CASSPDRTHEQYF. Full variable domain (remainder filled in from reference TRBV18 and TRBJ2-7): NAGVMQNPRHLVRRRGQEARLRCSPMKGHSHVYWYRQLPEEGLKFMVYLQKENIIDESGMPKERFSAEFPKEGPSILRIQQVVRGDSAAYFCASSPDRTHEQYFGPGTRLTVT.